This T cell receptor beta chain was observed in a study of cytomegalovirus exposure and HLA in healthy donors. In the study overall: In an early release, HLA-typed donors contributed 90 million or so unique TCR sequences. The study placed over 65% of its 350 to 450 genotyped donors in the Caucasian-associated ancestry cluster.

Each donor was nominally healthy when sampled (though unrecorded immune exposures were likely). With 60 Vbeta and 13 Jbeta primers, the PCR was carried out. TCRdb keeps only in-frame clones here, not all; method: immunoSEQ multiplex PCR. The data show roughly 92,000 clones, with approximately 80% seen just once and more than 20% held by the top ten. A remark on this clone: Its antigen is unknown.

General study findings and limits: Being indistinguishable, some V segments were excluded, TRBV6-2 and TRBV6-3 among them.

Germline V gene data show CDR1 as SQVTM and CDR2 as ANQGSEA. V lost 1 base to trimming and J lost 5 bases, with 17 bases between them. The CDR3 covers 15 residues. V and J are TRBV29-1 and TRBJ1-1, with a possible D match to TRBD1 (6 bases). The sequence came from a woman between 50 and 59 years old in good health and CMV-seropositive. Sequencing used PBMCs. The CDR3 protein is CSVEGEGGLETEAFF. CDR3 nucleotides: TGCAGCGTTGAAGGGGAGGGGGGGCTTGAGACTGAAGCTTTCTTT.